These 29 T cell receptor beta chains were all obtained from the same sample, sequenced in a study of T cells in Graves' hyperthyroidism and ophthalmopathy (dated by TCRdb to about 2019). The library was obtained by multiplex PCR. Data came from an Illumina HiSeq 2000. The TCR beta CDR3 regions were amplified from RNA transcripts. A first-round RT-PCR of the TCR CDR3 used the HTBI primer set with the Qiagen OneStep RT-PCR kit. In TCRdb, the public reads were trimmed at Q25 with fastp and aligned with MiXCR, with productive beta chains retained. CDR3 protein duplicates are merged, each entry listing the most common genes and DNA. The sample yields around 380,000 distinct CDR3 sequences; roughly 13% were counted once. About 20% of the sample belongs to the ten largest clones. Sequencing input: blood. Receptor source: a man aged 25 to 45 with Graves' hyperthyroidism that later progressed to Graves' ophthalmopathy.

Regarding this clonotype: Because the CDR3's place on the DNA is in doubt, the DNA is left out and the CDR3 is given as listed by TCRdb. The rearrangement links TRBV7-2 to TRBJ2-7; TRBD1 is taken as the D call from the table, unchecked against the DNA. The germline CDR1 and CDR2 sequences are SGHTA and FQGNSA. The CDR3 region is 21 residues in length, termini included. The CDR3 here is CASSFYICSAVLTLGTDEQYF.

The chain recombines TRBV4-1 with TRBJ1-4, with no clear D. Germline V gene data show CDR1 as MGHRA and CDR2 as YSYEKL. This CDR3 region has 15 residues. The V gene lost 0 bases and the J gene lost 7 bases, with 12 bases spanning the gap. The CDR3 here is CASSQDGGSGEKLFF. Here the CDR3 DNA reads TGCGCCAGCAGCCAAGATGGAGGGTCCGGTGAAAAACTGTTTTTT.

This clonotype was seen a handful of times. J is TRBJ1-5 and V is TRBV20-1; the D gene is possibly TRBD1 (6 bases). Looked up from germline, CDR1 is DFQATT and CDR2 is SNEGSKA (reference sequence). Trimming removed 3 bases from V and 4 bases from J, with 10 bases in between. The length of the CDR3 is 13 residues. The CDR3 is CSASSTGNQPQHF. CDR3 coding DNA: TGCAGTGCTAGTTCGACAGGAAATCAGCCCCAGCATTTT.

The CDR3 here is CSARKQSNTGELFF. The CDR3 coding sequence is TGCAGTGCTAGAAAACAGTCGAACACCGGGGAGCTGTTTTTT. This chain joins TRBV20-1 and TRBJ2-2, with D hard to call. V dropped 2 bases and J dropped 0 bases, with 7 bases sitting between them. Germline CDR1 reads DFQATT; CDR2 reads SNEGSKA (reference sequence). CDR3 length: 14 residues.

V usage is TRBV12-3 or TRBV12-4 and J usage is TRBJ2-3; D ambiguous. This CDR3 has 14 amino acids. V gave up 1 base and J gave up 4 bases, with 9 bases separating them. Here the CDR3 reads CASSLDVSPDTQYF. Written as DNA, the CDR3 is TGTGCCAGCAGTTTAGACGTCAGTCCAGATACGCAGTATTTT.

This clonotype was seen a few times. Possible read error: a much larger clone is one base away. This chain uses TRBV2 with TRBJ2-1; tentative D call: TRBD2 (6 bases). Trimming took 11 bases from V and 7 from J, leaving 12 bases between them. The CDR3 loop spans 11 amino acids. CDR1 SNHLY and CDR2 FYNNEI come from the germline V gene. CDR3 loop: CAGGGGNEQFF. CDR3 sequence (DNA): TGTGCCGGCGGTGGGGGGAATGAGCAGTTCTTC.

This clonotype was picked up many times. The CDR3 DNA reads TGTGCCAGCAGCTTAAGCGTAAGGTCAGCTTTCTTT. Translation: CASSLSVRSAFF. J is TRBJ1-1 and V is TRBV11-2, with unresolved D. CDR1 SGHAT and CDR2 FQNNGV come from the germline V gene. V was clipped by 2 bases and J by 10 bases, with 11 bases between them. This CDR3 has 12 residues.

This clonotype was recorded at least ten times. This CDR3 reads CSASRGGIRNEQFF. Here the CDR3 DNA reads TGCAGTGCTAGTAGGGGGGGCATTAGGAATGAGCAGTTCTTC. This chain joins TRBV20-1 and TRBJ2-1; a possible D gene is TRBD2 (7 bases). The CDR3 has 14 residues. V was cut by 3 bases and J by 7 bases, with 16 bases left in between. CDR1 is DFQATT, CDR2 SNEGSKA, per germline (reference sequence).

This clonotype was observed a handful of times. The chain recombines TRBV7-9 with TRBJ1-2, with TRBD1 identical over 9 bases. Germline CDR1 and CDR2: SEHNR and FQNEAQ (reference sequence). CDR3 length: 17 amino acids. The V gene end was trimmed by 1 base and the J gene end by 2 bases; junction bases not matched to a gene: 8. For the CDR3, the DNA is TGTGCCAGCAGCTTAGAGGACAGGGGTCGTCGAAACTATGGCTACACCTTC. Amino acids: CASSLEDRGRRNYGYTF.

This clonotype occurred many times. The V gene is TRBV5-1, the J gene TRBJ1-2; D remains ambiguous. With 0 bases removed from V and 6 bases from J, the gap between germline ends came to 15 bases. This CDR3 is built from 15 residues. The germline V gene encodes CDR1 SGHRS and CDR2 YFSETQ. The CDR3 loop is CASSLAFRDLDGYTF. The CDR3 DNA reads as TGCGCCAGCAGCTTGGCCTTTCGGGATTTAGATGGCTACACCTTC.

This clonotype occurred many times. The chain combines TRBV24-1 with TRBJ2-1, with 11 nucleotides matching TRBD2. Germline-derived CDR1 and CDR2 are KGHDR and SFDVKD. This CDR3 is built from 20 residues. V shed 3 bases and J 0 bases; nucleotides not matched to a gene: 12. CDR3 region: CATSDPRLAGGRSSYNEQFF. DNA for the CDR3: TGTGCCACCAGTGATCCTAGGCTAGCGGGGGGCCGAAGCTCCTACAATGAGCAGTTCTTC.

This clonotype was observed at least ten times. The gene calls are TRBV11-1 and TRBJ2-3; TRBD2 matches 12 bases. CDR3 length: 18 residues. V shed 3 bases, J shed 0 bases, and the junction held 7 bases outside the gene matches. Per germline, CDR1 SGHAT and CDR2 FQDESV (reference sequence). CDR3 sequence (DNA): TGTGCCAGCAGCTTCGGGCTAGCGGGGGGGGTTAGCACAGATACGCAGTATTTT. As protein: CASSFGLAGGVSTDTQYF.

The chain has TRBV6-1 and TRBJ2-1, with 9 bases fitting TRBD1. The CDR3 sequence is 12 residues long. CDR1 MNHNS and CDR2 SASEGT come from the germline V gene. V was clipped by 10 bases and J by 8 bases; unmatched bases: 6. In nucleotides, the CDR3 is TGTGCCACCGGGACAGGGAACCATGAGCAGTTCTTC. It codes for CATGTGNHEQFF.

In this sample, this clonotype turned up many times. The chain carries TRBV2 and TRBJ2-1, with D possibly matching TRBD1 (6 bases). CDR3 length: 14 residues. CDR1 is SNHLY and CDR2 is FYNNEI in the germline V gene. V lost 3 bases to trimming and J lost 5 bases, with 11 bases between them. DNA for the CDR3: TGTGCCAGCAGTGAGGACAGAATGCACAATGAGCAGTTCTTC. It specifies CASSEDRMHNEQFF.

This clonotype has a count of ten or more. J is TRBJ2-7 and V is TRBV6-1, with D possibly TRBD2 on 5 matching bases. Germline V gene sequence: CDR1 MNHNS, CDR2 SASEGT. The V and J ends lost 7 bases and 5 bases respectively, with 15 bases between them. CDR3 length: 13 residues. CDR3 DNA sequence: TGTGCCAGCACCCATCCCGGGGTCCACGAGCAGTACTTC. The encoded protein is CASTHPGVHEQYF.

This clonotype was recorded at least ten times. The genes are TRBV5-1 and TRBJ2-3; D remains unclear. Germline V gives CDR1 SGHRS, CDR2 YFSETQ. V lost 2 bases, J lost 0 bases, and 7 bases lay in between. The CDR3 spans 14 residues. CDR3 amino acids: CASSLSYSTDTQYF. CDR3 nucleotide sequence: TGCGCCAGCAGCTTATCGTACAGCACAGATACGCAGTATTTT.

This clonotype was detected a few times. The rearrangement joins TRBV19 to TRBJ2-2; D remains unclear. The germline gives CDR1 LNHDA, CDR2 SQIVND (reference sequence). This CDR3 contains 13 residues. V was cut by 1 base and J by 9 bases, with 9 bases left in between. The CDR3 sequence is CASSIGPTRELFF. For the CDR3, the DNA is TGTGCCAGTAGTATAGGCCCCACTCGGGAGCTGTTTTTT.

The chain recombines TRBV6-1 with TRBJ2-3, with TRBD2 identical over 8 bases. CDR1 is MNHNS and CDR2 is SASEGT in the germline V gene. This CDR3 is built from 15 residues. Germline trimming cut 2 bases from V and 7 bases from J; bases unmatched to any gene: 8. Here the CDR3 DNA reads TGTGCCAGCAGTGAACCGGGACTAGGGTCTCATACGCAGTATTTT. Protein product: CASSEPGLGSHTQYF.

In DNA, the CDR3 is TGTGCCAGCAGCCAAAAAGGAGGGGTTTTGTCTTCCGAGCAGTACTTC. Translation gives CASSQKGGVLSSEQYF. The chain is built from TRBV14 and TRBJ2-7; D is possibly TRBD2 (6 bases). Trimming removed 2 bases from V and 6 bases from J, with 20 bases in between. Germline V gene sequence: CDR1 SGHDN, CDR2 FVKESK. The CDR3 spans 16 residues. Drawing the rest from reference TRBV14 and TRBJ2-7, the complete variable domain is EAGVTQFPSHSVIEKGQTVTLRCDPISGHDNLYWYRRVMGKEIKFLLHFVKESKQDESGMPNNRFLAERTGGTYSTLKVQPAELEDSGVYFCASSQKGGVLSSEQYFGPGTRLTVT.

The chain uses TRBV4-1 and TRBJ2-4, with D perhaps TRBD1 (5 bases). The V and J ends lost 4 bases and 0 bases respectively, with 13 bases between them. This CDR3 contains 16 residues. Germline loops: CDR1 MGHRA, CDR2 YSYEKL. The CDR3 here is CASSPRQSLAKNIQYF. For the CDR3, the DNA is TGCGCCAGCAGCCCCCGACAGAGTCTAGCCAAAAACATTCAGTACTTC.

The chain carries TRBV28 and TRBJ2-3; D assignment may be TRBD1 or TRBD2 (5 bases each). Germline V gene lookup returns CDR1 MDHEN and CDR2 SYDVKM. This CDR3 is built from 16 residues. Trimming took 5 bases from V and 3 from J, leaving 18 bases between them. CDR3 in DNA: TGTGCCAGCAGTACCGAGGGGAGAGGGTTTACAGATACGCAGTATTTT. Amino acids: CASSTEGRGFTDTQYF.

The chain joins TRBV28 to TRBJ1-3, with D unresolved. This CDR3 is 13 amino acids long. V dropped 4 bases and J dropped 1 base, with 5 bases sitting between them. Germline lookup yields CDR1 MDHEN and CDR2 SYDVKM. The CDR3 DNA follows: TGTGCCAGCAGTTCACCGTCTGGAAACACCATATATTTT. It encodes CASSSPSGNTIYF.

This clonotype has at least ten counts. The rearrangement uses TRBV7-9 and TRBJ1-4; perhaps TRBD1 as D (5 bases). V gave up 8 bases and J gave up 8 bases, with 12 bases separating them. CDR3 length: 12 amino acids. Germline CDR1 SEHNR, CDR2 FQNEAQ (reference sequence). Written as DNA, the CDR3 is TGTGCCAGCGAGGGGTTAGGAGAAAAACTGTTTTTT. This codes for CASEGLGEKLFF.

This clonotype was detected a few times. DNA of the CDR3: TGTGCCAGCAGCCACCTGGGGGACAGGGGTGGCGAGCAGTACTTC. Translated, it gives CASSHLGDRGGEQYF. V usage is TRBV13 and J usage is TRBJ2-7, with TRBD1 matching 10 bases. CDR1 and CDR2 from the germline V gene are PRHDT and FYEKMQ (reference sequence). This CDR3 has 15 amino acids. V dropped 5 bases and J dropped 6; count of bases not matched to a gene: 10.

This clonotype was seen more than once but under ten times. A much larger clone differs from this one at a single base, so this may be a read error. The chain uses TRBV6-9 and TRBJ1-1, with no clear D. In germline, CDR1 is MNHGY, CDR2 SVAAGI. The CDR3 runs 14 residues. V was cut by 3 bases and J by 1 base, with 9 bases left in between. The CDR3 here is CASSYGSWNTEAFF. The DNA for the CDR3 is TGTGCCAGCAGTTACGGCAGTTGGAACACTGAAGCTTTCTTT.

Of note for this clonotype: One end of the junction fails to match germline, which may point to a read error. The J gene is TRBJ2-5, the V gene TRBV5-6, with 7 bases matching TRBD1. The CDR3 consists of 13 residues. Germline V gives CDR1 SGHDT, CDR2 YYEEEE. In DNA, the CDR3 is TGTGCCAGCAGCAAGACAGGGAAAGAGACCCGGTACTTC. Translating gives CASSKTGKETRYF.

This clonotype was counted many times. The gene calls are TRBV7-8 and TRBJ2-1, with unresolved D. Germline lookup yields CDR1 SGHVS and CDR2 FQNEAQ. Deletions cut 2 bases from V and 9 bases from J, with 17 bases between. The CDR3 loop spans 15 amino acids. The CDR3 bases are TGTGCCAGCAGCTTATTTTGGGGATCCTACCCTGAGCAGTTCTTC. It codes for CASSLFWGSYPEQFF. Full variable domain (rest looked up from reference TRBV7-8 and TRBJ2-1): GAGVSQSPRYKVAKRGQDVALRCDPISGHVSLFWYQQALGQGPEFLTYFQNEAQLDKSGLPSDRFFAERPEGSVSTLKIQRTQQEDSAVYLCASSLFWGSYPEQFFGPGTRLTVL.

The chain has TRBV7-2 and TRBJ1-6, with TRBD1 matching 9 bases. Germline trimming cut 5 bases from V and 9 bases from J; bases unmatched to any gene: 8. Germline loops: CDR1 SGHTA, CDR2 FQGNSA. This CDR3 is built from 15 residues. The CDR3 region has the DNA TGTGCCAGCAGCCCGGGGACAGGGAAATCTTCACCCCTCCACTTT. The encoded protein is CASSPGTGKSSPLHF.

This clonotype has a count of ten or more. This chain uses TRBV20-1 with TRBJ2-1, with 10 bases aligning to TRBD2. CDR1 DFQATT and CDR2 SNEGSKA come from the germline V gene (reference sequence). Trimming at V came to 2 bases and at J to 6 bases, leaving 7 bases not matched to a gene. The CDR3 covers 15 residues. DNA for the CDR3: TGCAGTGCTAGATTGGCTAGCGGGGGCCTCAATGAGCAGTTCTTC. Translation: CSARLASGGLNEQFF.